The 8 T cell receptor beta chains reported below all come from one sample, sequenced in a study of blood T cell repertoires in COVID-19 (dated by TCRdb to 2020 to 2022). The library was generated by the immunoSEQ multiplex PCR assay. TCRdb obtained this table from immuneACCESS and retained in-frame rearrangements with V and J assigned. These tables miss some clones; where compared with another copy, unresolved V genes account for less than half of the shortfall, and the remainder is unexplained. The sample profile shows hundreds of thousands of clones; less than 85% of them were found once. 2% to 3% of the sample rests with the top ten. Sequencing used PBMCs or T cells enriched from blood (not recorded which). The receptors stem from a woman in her forties or fifties who had recovered from COVID-19.

J is TRBJ2-7 and V is TRBV6-1; D gene unclear. Germline loops: CDR1 MNHNS, CDR2 SASEGT. V was pared by 2 bases and J by 3 bases, with 14 bases between. CDR3 length: 15 residues. In DNA form, the CDR3 reads TGTGCCAGCAGTGAAACTTGGTCACGCGTCTACGAGCAGTACTTC. It encodes CASSETWSRVYEQYF.

The chain employs TRBV4-1 and TRBJ2-2, with 13 bases aligning to TRBD2. This CDR3 contains 15 residues. CDR1 and CDR2 from the germline V gene are MGHRA and YSYEKL. The ends lost 6 bases at V and 7 bases at J; junction bases unmatched: 5. CDR3 loop: CASRLAGGIYGELFF. The CDR3 nucleotides are TGCGCCAGCAGACTAGCGGGAGGGATTTACGGGGAGCTGTTTTTT.

This clone was seen just once. The chain recombines TRBV18 with TRBJ2-1; 11 bases agree with TRBD2. Losses at the gene ends were 3 bases for V and 6 bases for J; bases not matched to a gene: 7. The CDR3 totals 16 residues. Germline CDR1 KGHSH, CDR2 LQKENI. DNA of the CDR3: TGTGCCAGCTCACCCGCGACTAGCGGGATTGTCAATGAGCAGTTCTTC. Its protein is CASSPATSGIVNEQFF.

This rearrangement joins TRBV30 to TRBJ1-4; TRBD1 might be the D (5 bases). Germline V gives CDR1 GTSNPN, CDR2 SVGIG (reference sequence). V was pared by 2 bases and J by 2 bases, with 21 bases between. This CDR3 is built from 18 residues. CDR3 amino acids: CAWSTRWDSRATNEKLFF. The CDR3 bases are TGTGCCTGGAGTACCCGATGGGACTCCAGGGCGACTAATGAAAAACTGTTTTTT.

This sequence joins TRBV6-1 and TRBJ2-7; 7 bases line up with TRBD1. CDR3 length: 14 residues. J gave up 7 bases and V 3 bases, and 9 bases lay outside the gene matches. Germline V CDR1 and CDR2: MNHNS, SASEGT. The CDR3 sequence is CASSERRTGDEQYF. The CDR3 bases are TGTGCCAGCAGTGAGAGGAGGACAGGTGATGAGCAGTACTTC.

The V call is TRBV30, the J call TRBJ2-2; D gene ambiguous. This CDR3 comprises 13 residues. Germline values: CDR1 GTSNPN, CDR2 SVGIG (reference sequence). V lost 0 bases to trimming and J lost 4 bases, with 6 bases between them. CDR3 sequence: CAWSVYSTGELFF. The CDR3 region has the DNA TGTGCCTGGAGTGTATACAGCACCGGGGAGCTGTTTTTT.

The J gene is TRBJ1-1, the V gene TRBV7-2; 7 nucleotides match TRBD1. CDR3 length: 15 amino acids. Germline CDR1 is SGHTA and CDR2 is FQGNSA. J lost 0 bases, V lost 6 bases, and 7 bases had no gene match. CDR3 region: CASRDTGVLNTEAFF. CDR3 nucleotide sequence: TGTGCCAGCAGAGATACAGGGGTTTTGAACACTGAAGCTTTCTTT.

The J gene is TRBJ1-4, the V gene TRBV2; D is ambiguous. This CDR3 has 15 amino acids. The germline V and J ends were trimmed by 1 base and 4 bases, with 10 bases remaining between them. From germline, CDR1 is SNHLY and CDR2 FYNNEI. The CDR3 loop reads CASSEGGFGNEKLFF. The CDR3 DNA follows: TGTGCCAGCAGTGAAGGAGGGTTTGGTAATGAAAAACTGTTTTTT. The variable domain in full, with the rest retrieved from reference TRBV2 and TRBJ1-4, is EPEVTQTPSHQVTQMGQEVILRCVPISNHLYFYWYRQILGQKVEFLVSFYNNEISEKSEIFDDQFSVERPDGSNFTLKIRSTKLEDSAMYFCASSEGGFGNEKLFFGSGTQLSVL.